Each of the 3 T cell receptor beta chains below was sequenced from the same sample in a study of blood T cell repertoires in COVID-19. TCRdb's table, derived via immunoSEQ multiplex PCR, lists solely in-frame clones and lacks some. The sample lists 300,000 to 350,000 clones; approximately 89% were seen once. Sequencing was performed on PBMCs or T cells enriched from blood (not recorded which). Receptors originate from a man in his thirties or forties who had recovered from COVID-19.

This clone was observed a single time. The V and J genes are TRBV6-5 and TRBJ2-7; D remains unclear. Between the trimmed V and J ends, which lost 4 bases and 0 bases, there was a span of 7 bases. Germline CDR1 MNHEY, CDR2 SVGAGI. The CDR3 spans 13 residues. The CDR3 loop reads CASSSDNSYEQYF. CDR3 bases: TGTGCCAGCAGTTCCGACAACTCCTACGAGCAGTACTTC.

The chain has TRBV10-1 and TRBJ2-7, with 7 bases identical to TRBD1. Germline-derived CDR1 and CDR2 are WNHNN and SYGVQD (reference sequence). J gave up 0 bases and V 5 bases, and 4 bases lay outside the gene matches. CDR3 length: 14 amino acids. CDR3 in amino acids: CASSPGQSSYEQYF. The CDR3 nucleotides read TGCGCCAGCAGTCCGGGACAGAGCTCCTACGAGCAGTACTTC.

The CDR3 region is CASSLVAQSDAFF. The CDR3 coding sequence is TGTGCCAGCAGTTTAGTCGCGCAGAGCGATGCTTTCTTT. V and J are TRBV27 and TRBJ1-1, with D unresolved. Germline V CDR1 and CDR2: MNHEY, SMNVEV (reference sequence). The V end lost 2 bases, the J end lost 11 bases, and 15 bases lay between the germline ends. The CDR3 is 13 residues long.